These 27 T cell receptor beta chains were sequenced from one sample in a study of neurological immune-mediated disorders. TCRdb passed the 5' RACE reads through MiXCR, listing each CDR3 protein once. This sample has about 38,000 distinct CDR3 sequences, with around 10% found just once. The sample comprised CD4+ T cells from blood. These receptors originate from a woman aged 25 to 39 with HTLV-1-associated myelopathy (HAM/TSP).

This clonotype was recorded at least ten times. V is TRBV18 and J is TRBJ2-7; 9 bases map to TRBD1. CDR1 KGHSH and CDR2 LQKENI come from the germline V gene. The CDR3 is made up of 15 amino acids. Germline trimming cut 1 base from V and 5 bases from J; bases unmatched to any gene: 6. CDR3 bases: TGTGCCAGCTCACCACTGGGACAGGGTGACAACGAGCAGTACTTC. Its protein is CASSPLGQGDNEQYF.

In this sample, this clonotype turned up many times. V usage is TRBV28 and J usage is TRBJ2-3, with 8 bases lining up with TRBD2. CDR3 length: 14 residues. Trimming took 9 bases from V and 0 from J; bases not matched to a gene: 5. CDR1 MDHEN and CDR2 SYDVKM come from the germline V gene. The CDR3 is CASKAGGSTDTQYF. The CDR3, as DNA: TGTGCCAGTAAGGCGGGGGGAAGCACAGATACGCAGTATTTT. Supplemented by reference TRBV28 and TRBJ2-3, the full variable domain reads DVKVTQSSRYLVKRTGEKVFLECVQDMDHENMFWYRQDPGLGLRLIYFSYDVKMKEKGDIPEGYSVSREKKERFSLILESASTNQTSMYLCASKAGGSTDTQYFGPGTRLTVL.

In its sample, this clonotype was seen many times. The chain is built from TRBV5-1 and TRBJ2-2, with D possibly matching TRBD2 (5 bases). V was cut by 2 bases and J by 2 bases, with 7 bases left in between. Germline V CDR1 and CDR2: SGHRS, YFSETQ. The CDR3 is made up of 14 amino acids. CDR3 bases: TGCGCCAGCAGCTTCGGGGATAACACCGGGGAGCTGTTTTTT. It encodes CASSFGDNTGELFF.

The chain recombines TRBV18 with TRBJ2-4; TRBD1 is a possible D gene (5 bases). The CDR3 is 15 residues long. Trimming removed 1 base at V and 7 bases at J, with 14 bases between. The V gene's germline CDR1 is KGHSH and CDR2 LQKENI. As DNA, the CDR3 is TGTGCCAGCTCACCACGCCAGGGCACCTGGAACATTCAGTACTTC. Translation: CASSPRQGTWNIQYF.

This clonotype was seen ten or more times. V is TRBV5-1 and J is TRBJ1-1; unclear D gene. V dropped 2 bases and J dropped 6 bases, with 17 bases sitting between them. This CDR3 region has 15 residues. Germline-derived CDR1 and CDR2 are SGHRS and YFSETQ. CDR3 bases: TGCGCCAGCAGCTTTTTTAAGGGTACCGTCCCTGAAGCTTTCTTT. Its protein is CASSFFKGTVPEAFF.

This clonotype showed up many times. Written as DNA, the CDR3 is TGCGCCAGCAGCCACTTCGCTACCGCCTACGAGCAGTACTTC. Its protein is CASSHFATAYEQYF. The chain couples TRBV5-1 to TRBJ2-7; no reliable D call. The germline CDR1 and CDR2 sequences are SGHRS and YFSETQ. V was shortened by 4 bases and J by 2 bases, with 13 bases between the two germline ends. This CDR3 comprises 14 residues.

This clonotype has a count of ten or more. The chain links TRBV2 to TRBJ2-1; the D gene is possibly TRBD2 (6 bases). Germline V lookup: CDR1 SNHLY, CDR2 FYNNEI. V lost 7 bases and J lost 9, with 16 bases in between. The CDR3 has 13 residues. The CDR3 coding sequence is TGTGCCAGCACCGGAGGGAGCTTGGGTGAGCAGTTCTTC. Translated, it gives CASTGGSLGEQFF.

By share, this clonotype counts as medium-sized. DNA of the CDR3: TGCAGTGCTAGAGATCCCCGGTTCTCTGGAAACACCATATATTTT. It codes for CSARDPRFSGNTIYF. V gene TRBV20-1 combines with J gene TRBJ1-3, with D unclear. Looked up from germline, CDR1 is DFQATT and CDR2 is SNEGSKA (reference sequence). The CDR3 has 15 residues. V was pared by 0 bases and J by 0 bases, with 9 bases between.

The table lists this clonotype with many counts. This rearrangement joins TRBV5-1 to TRBJ1-2; D is possibly TRBD1 (6 bases). The CDR3 consists of 14 residues. V lost 4 bases, J lost 1 base, and 11 bases lay in between. Germline CDR1 and CDR2: SGHRS and YFSETQ. The CDR3 DNA reads as TGCGCCAGCAGCCTGCAGGACAGTAACTATGGCTACACCTTC. As protein: CASSLQDSNYGYTF.

This clonotype was detected ten times or more. The CDR3 sequence is CASSPQGNSGNTIYF. The CDR3 DNA reads as TGTGCCAGCTCACCTCAAGGCAACTCTGGAAACACCATATATTTT. The chain is built from TRBV18 and TRBJ1-3; no clear D gene. Germline CDR1 is KGHSH and CDR2 is LQKENI. The CDR3 contains 15 residues. V was cut by 3 bases and J by 0 bases, with 9 bases left in between. The full variable domain, in which reference TRBV18 and TRBJ1-3 provide the parts outside the CDR3, is NAGVMQNPRHLVRRRGQEARLRCSPMKGHSHVYWYRQLPEEGLKFMVYLQKENIIDESGMPKERFSAEFPKEGPSILRIQQVVRGDSAAYFCASSPQGNSGNTIYFGEGSWLTVV.

This clonotype was seen repeatedly, ten times or more. V and J are TRBV5-1 and TRBJ1-1, with D unresolved. The CDR3 is made up of 13 amino acids. Germline lookup yields CDR1 SGHRS and CDR2 YFSETQ. The V end lost 1 base, the J end lost 0 bases, and 4 bases lay between the germline ends. In DNA form, the CDR3 reads TGCGCCAGCAGCTTGTCAGTGAACACTGAAGCTTTCTTT. It encodes CASSLSVNTEAFF.

There are many counts of this clonotype. The chain is built from TRBV6-6 and TRBJ1-2, with D tentatively TRBD1 (5 bases). Trimming stripped 8 bases from V and 8 bases from J, with 21 bases between. There are 14 residues in the CDR3. CDR1 MNHNY and CDR2 SVGAGI come from the germline V gene (reference sequence). For the CDR3, the DNA is TGTGCCAGCCATACGGTCGGGGGAGTCTGGGGCTACACCTTC. Translating gives CASHTVGGVWGYTF.

This clonotype has ten or more counts. The V gene is TRBV5-1, the J gene TRBJ2-3; 10 bases match TRBD1. CDR1 and CDR2 (germline): SGHRS, YFSETQ. The V and J ends lost 4 bases and 2 bases, in that order; junction bases with no gene match: 7. The CDR3 extends over 16 amino acids. The CDR3 reads CASSPGTGAVTDTQYF. The CDR3 DNA follows: TGCGCCAGCAGCCCCGGGACAGGGGCCGTCACAGATACGCAGTATTTT. The entire variable domain, with the rest obtained from reference TRBV5-1 and TRBJ2-3, is as follows: KAGVTQTPRYLIKTRGQQVTLSCSPISGHRSVSWYQQTPGQGLQFLFEYFSETQRNKGNFPGRFSGRQFSNSRSEMNVSTLELGDSALYLCASSPGTGAVTDTQYFGPGTRLTVL.

There are many counts of this clonotype. The chain uses TRBV7-6 and TRBJ1-3; 9 bases match TRBD1. Germline CDR1 SGHVS, CDR2 FNYEAQ. The CDR3 is made up of 16 amino acids. J gave up 4 bases and V 3 bases, and 7 bases lay outside the gene matches. The CDR3 spells CASSFGTGWSGNTIYF. The CDR3 DNA sequence: TGTGCCAGCAGCTTCGGGACAGGGTGGTCCGGAAACACCATATATTTT.

The table lists this clonotype with many counts. The chain couples TRBV3-1 to TRBJ2-7; D is ambiguous. The CDR3 length is 14 residues. Per germline, CDR1 LGHDT and CDR2 YNNKEL (reference sequence). Trimming removed 3 bases at V and 6 bases at J, with 15 bases between. CDR3 in amino acids: CASSHPGRVAEQYF. DNA for the CDR3: TGTGCCAGCAGCCACCCAGGACGGGTTGCCGAGCAGTACTTC.

In its sample, this clonotype was seen many times. The V and J genes are TRBV5-1 and TRBJ2-6; TRBD1 matches 9 bases. Germline trimming cut 4 bases from V and 2 bases from J; bases unmatched to any gene: 10. CDR1 and CDR2 from the germline V gene are SGHRS and YFSETQ. CDR3 size: 18 residues. CDR3 coding DNA: TGCGCCAGCAGCCCCTGGACAGGGGCGAGCACTGGGGCCAACGTCCTGACTTTC. Its protein product is CASSPWTGASTGANVLTF.

This clonotype was seen many times. The chain joins TRBV5-1 to TRBJ2-7, with 7 positions matching TRBD2. The V and J ends lost 4 bases and 2 bases, in that order; junction bases with no gene match: 6. The CDR3 runs 14 residues. Germline CDR1 is SGHRS and CDR2 is YFSETQ. CDR3 in DNA: TGCGCCAGCAGCCGGAGCGGGGTCCCCTACGAGCAGTACTTC. Protein: CASSRSGVPYEQYF.

In this sample, this clonotype turned up many times. The rearrangement uses TRBV9 and TRBJ2-5; possible D gene TRBD2, 7 bases. V was clipped by 6 bases and J by 4 bases, with 19 bases between them. The germline V gene encodes CDR1 SGDLS and CDR2 YYNGEE. The CDR3 sequence is 15 residues long. The CDR3 DNA is TGTGCCAGCACAAGAGGGGAGGGGGGGCCAGAGACCCAGTACTTC. Protein: CASTRGEGGPETQYF.

This clonotype has ten or more counts. The chain recombines TRBV20-1 with TRBJ1-1; D is undetermined. CDR1 and CDR2 (germline): DFQATT, SNEGSKA (reference sequence). Trimming cost V 3 bases and J 1 base, with 24 bases left between them. The CDR3 runs 18 residues. Written as DNA, the CDR3 is TGCAGTGCTAGGTTTGGTCCTCTTCAACTCCTGTCGAACACTGAAGCTTTCTTT. It specifies CSARFGPLQLLSNTEAFF.

The sample holds many counts of this clonotype. The chain carries TRBV20-1 and TRBJ1-5, with 7 bases fitting TRBD1. This CDR3 region has 15 residues. Germline V lookup: CDR1 DFQATT, CDR2 SNEGSKA (reference sequence). V dropped 4 bases and J dropped 0; count of bases not matched to a gene: 6. CDR3 nucleotide sequence: TGCAGTGCTACTACGGGGACAGATAGCAATCAGCCCCAGCATTTT. This encodes CSATTGTDSNQPQHF.

This clonotype has a count of ten or more. The chain carries TRBV29-1 and TRBJ1-1, with unresolved D. The ends were cut back, 3 bases at V and 4 bases at J, with 9 bases in the middle. The CDR3 is made up of 12 amino acids. CDR1 is SQVTM and CDR2 is ANQGSEA in the germline V gene. DNA for the CDR3: TGCAGCGTTGATAGGGAAGCCACTGAAGCTTTCTTT. Translation gives CSVDREATEAFF. Variable domain in full (rest from reference TRBV29-1 and TRBJ1-1): SAVISQKPSRDICQRGTSLTIQCQVDSQVTMMFWYRQQPGQSLTLIATANQGSEATYESGFVIDKFPISRPNLTFSTLTVSNMSPEDSSIYLCSVDREATEAFFGQGTRLTVV.

This clonotype was counted ten times or more. The J gene is TRBJ1-2, the V gene TRBV20-1; D unclear. This CDR3 is built from 14 residues. V lost 0 bases, J lost 1 base, and 9 bases lay in between. From germline, CDR1 is DFQATT and CDR2 SNEGSKA (reference sequence). CDR3 DNA: TGCAGTGCTAGAGATCGTCCGGTTAACTATGGCTACACCTTC. Translated: CSARDRPVNYGYTF.

The chain recombines TRBV5-1 with TRBJ1-6; D is possibly TRBD1 (5 bases). V lost 4 bases, J lost 11 bases, and 16 bases lay in between. Germline-derived CDR1 and CDR2 are SGHRS and YFSETQ. The CDR3 has 14 residues. CDR3: CASSKGRGIAPLHF. CDR3 bases: TGCGCCAGCAGCAAGGGGCGGGGAATTGCACCCCTCCACTTT.

At least ten counts were recorded for this clonotype. Here the CDR3 DNA reads TGCGCCAGCAGCTCGACTAGCGGGGCCCCCCACGGAGAGCAGTTCTTC. It is translated as CASSSTSGAPHGEQFF. The chain carries TRBV5-1 and TRBJ2-1; TRBD2 matches at 11 bases. This CDR3 spans 16 amino acids. The germline gives CDR1 SGHRS, CDR2 YFSETQ. The trim removed 3 bases at V and 10 bases at J, leaving 12 bases unmatched.

This clonotype was observed many times. Sequence at one end of the junction differs from germline and may be a read error. CDR3 loop: CSTRHGHEQYF. The CDR3 coding sequence is TGCAGTACTAGGCACGGACACGAGCAGTACTTC. The chain couples TRBV20-1 to TRBJ2-7, with a possible D match to TRBD2 (5 bases). CDR3 size: 11 residues. Germline lookup yields CDR1 DFQATT and CDR2 SNEGSKA (reference sequence).

This clonotype was observed at least ten times. The CDR3 DNA sequence: TGCAGTGCTACTAAGCGGGGGCACTCCTACGAGCAGTACTTC. Amino acid sequence: CSATKRGHSYEQYF. The chain uses TRBV20-1 and TRBJ2-7; 8 nucleotides line up with TRBD2. The CDR3 runs to 14 residues. Germline CDR1 and CDR2: DFQATT and SNEGSKA (reference sequence). V shed 4 bases, J shed 0 bases, and the junction held 5 bases outside the gene matches.

This clonotype has at least ten counts. The chain carries TRBV7-2 and TRBJ2-2; D remains ambiguous. CDR3 length: 13 amino acids. The germline CDR1 and CDR2 sequences are SGHTA and FQGNSA. Trimming removed 2 bases from V and 2 bases from J, with 3 bases in between. The CDR3 DNA is TGTGCCAGCAGCTTATTCAACACCGGGGAGCTGTTTTTT. Protein sequence: CASSLFNTGELFF.